This T cell receptor (beta chain) was retrieved from a study of blood T cell repertoires in COVID-19. Background on the study: From the United States, Italy and Spain came samples of acute and convalescent COVID-19.

In the authors' methods: Nucleated cell number was recorded as an estimate derived from reference gene primer amplification. This table comes from immunoSEQ multiplex PCR, and its TCRdb copy is limited to in-frame clones, with some not included. V and J calls and clone size are copied from that table; D and trimming were computed from the DNA. The table has 310,000 or so clones, roughly 85% seen once; the top ten hold approximately 5%. Grouping used clinical history reported by participants in a survey and questionnaire. From germline, CDR1 is SNHLY and CDR2 FYNNEI. The CDR3 is 16 residues long. J lost 6 bases, V lost 4 bases, and 8 bases had no gene match.

The chain employs TRBV2 and TRBJ1-5; 11 bases match TRBD1. Sequencing was done on a sample of PBMCs or T cells enriched from blood (not recorded which). The origin of this receptor is a woman in her thirties who had recovered from COVID-19. CDR3 region: CASSGWTGGGGQPQHF. In nucleotides, the CDR3 is TGTGCCAGCAGTGGCTGGACAGGGGGCGGAGGTCAGCCCCAGCATTTT.